This entry lists 29 T cell receptor beta chains sequenced from one sample in a study of cytomegalovirus exposure and HLA in healthy donors. TCRdb keeps only in-frame clones here, not all; method: immunoSEQ multiplex PCR. The sample contains about 160,000 clones, roughly 95% of which appear only once. Sequencing was done on a sample of PBMCs. Receptors were obtained from a woman under 30 in good health and CMV-seronegative.

J is TRBJ2-5 and V is TRBV7-2; TRBD1 is a possible D gene (6 bases). Trimming shortened V by 3 bases and J by 2 bases, and 10 bases separated the two germline ends. The length of the CDR3 is 14 residues. Germline CDR1 reads SGHTA; CDR2 reads FQGNSA. Written as DNA, the CDR3 is TGTGCCAGCAGCTTGGGCAGGGGTCAAGAGACCCAGTACTTC. Translating it yields CASSLGRGQETQYF.

The chain uses TRBV7-9 and TRBJ2-7; 9 nucleotides match TRBD1. The J segment lost 2 bases and the V segment lost 2 bases, leaving 4 bases of the junction unmatched. Looked up from germline, CDR1 is SEHNR and CDR2 is FQNEAQ (reference sequence). This CDR3 spans 15 amino acids. This CDR3 reads CASSLTGQGTYEQYF. CDR3 nucleotides: TGTGCCAGCAGCTTAACGGGACAGGGTACCTACGAGCAGTACTTC.

The rearrangement links TRBV7-6 to TRBJ2-1; tentatively, D is TRBD1 (5 bases). From germline, CDR1 is SGHVS and CDR2 FNYEAQ. This CDR3 spans 14 amino acids. V was shortened by 5 bases and J by 5 bases, with 13 bases between the two germline ends. The CDR3 sequence is CASSLRGSDNEQFF. CDR3 in DNA: TGTGCCAGCAGCCTAAGGGGATCGGACAATGAGCAGTTCTTC.

The chain has TRBV7-9 and TRBJ2-7; TRBD1 aligns across 11 bases. This CDR3 has 15 residues. V shed 5 bases and J 5 bases; nucleotides not matched to a gene: 8. CDR1 SEHNR and CDR2 FQNEAQ come from the germline V gene (reference sequence). CDR3 DNA sequence: TGTGCCAGCAGCGGAGGGACAGGGGGAATCCACGAGCAGTACTTC. This gives the protein CASSGGTGGIHEQYF.

The rearrangement links TRBV6-5 to TRBJ1-5; D ambiguous. The CDR3 runs 15 residues. Germline CDR1 and CDR2: MNHEY and SVGAGI. V dropped 0 bases and J dropped 3 bases, with 9 bases sitting between them. Here the CDR3 DNA reads TGTGCCAGCAGTTACTCGGCGGATAACAATCAGCCCCAGCATTTT. It encodes CASSYSADNNQPQHF.

This clone was detected once. The chain links TRBV6-5 to TRBJ1-5; D ambiguous. Germline V lookup: CDR1 MNHEY, CDR2 SVGAGI. V gave up 6 bases and J gave up 7 bases, with 13 bases separating them. The CDR3 consists of 13 residues. As DNA, the CDR3 is TGTGCCAGCAGCCAAGAAAGACAACAGCCCCAGCATTTT. Translating gives CASSQERQQPQHF.

The chain couples TRBV30 to TRBJ2-5, with 13 bases aligning to TRBD2. CDR3 size: 17 residues. V lost 3 bases, J lost 2 bases, and 9 bases stayed unmatched. Germline V CDR1 and CDR2: GTSNPN, SVGIG (reference sequence). The CDR3 region is CAWSGSRTSGGQETQYF. Written as DNA, the CDR3 is TGTGCCTGGAGCGGGTCCCGGACTAGCGGGGGACAAGAGACCCAGTACTTC.

There are a few counts of this clone. V is TRBV19 and J is TRBJ1-4; the D is unclear. V was clipped by 8 bases and J by 0 bases, with 13 bases between them. CDR1 LNHDA and CDR2 SQIVND come from the germline V gene (reference sequence). CDR3 length: 15 amino acids. The DNA of the CDR3 is TGTGCCAGTGCCCGCTCGGTGGCAACTAATGAAAAACTGTTTTTT. Amino acid sequence: CASARSVATNEKLFF.

The chain employs TRBV7-6 and TRBJ1-5; D call uncertain. V shed 2 bases and J shed 11 bases, with 19 bases lying between them. This CDR3 comprises 15 residues. Germline lookup yields CDR1 SGHVS and CDR2 FNYEAQ. CDR3 coding DNA: TGTGCCAGCAGCTTATCCATGGGCCCTGAGTCGGCCCAGCATTTT. It encodes CASSLSMGPESAQHF.

The rearrangement uses TRBV6-5 and TRBJ2-7; D may be TRBD1 (6 bases). CDR3 length: 13 amino acids. Deletions cut 5 bases from V and 6 bases from J, with 14 bases between. Germline values: CDR1 MNHEY, CDR2 SVGAGI. The CDR3 DNA reads TGTGCCAGCAGTCACCGAAACAGGGTCGAGCAGTACTTC. Protein: CASSHRNRVEQYF.

V and J are TRBV7-9 and TRBJ1-4, with no clear D. CDR3 size: 15 residues. V dropped 2 bases and J dropped 1 base, with 8 bases sitting between them. CDR1 and CDR2 (germline): SEHNR, FQNEAQ (reference sequence). DNA for the CDR3: TGTGCCAGCAGCTTAAAGCGGGGAACTAATGAAAAACTGTTTTTT. Translating it yields CASSLKRGTNEKLFF.

This clone was found once. The chain carries TRBV7-9 and TRBJ1-5; 9 bases map to TRBD1. The V segment lost 0 bases and the J segment 0 bases; nucleotides outside the gene matches: 9. Germline V gives CDR1 SEHNR, CDR2 FQNEAQ (reference sequence). The CDR3 spans 19 residues. The CDR3, as DNA: TGTGCCAGCAGCTTAGCCTTCGGGACAGGGAACCCTAGCAATCAGCCCCAGCATTTT. The encoded protein is CASSLAFGTGNPSNQPQHF.

The CDR3 reads CASSIIGQGRDTEAFF. The CDR3 DNA reads TGTGCCAGTAGTATTATAGGACAGGGGCGGGACACTGAAGCTTTCTTT. The chain couples TRBV19 to TRBJ1-1, with 9 bases aligning to TRBD1. CDR1 is LNHDA, CDR2 SQIVND, per germline (reference sequence). The CDR3 has 16 amino acids. The V gene end was trimmed by 3 bases and the J gene end by 3 bases; junction bases not matched to a gene: 8.

The chain joins TRBV15 to TRBJ1-5, with D perhaps TRBD1 (5 bases). Trimming took off 5 bases at V and 6 bases at J, with 17 bases between the two ends. Germline V gene sequence: CDR1 LNHNV, CDR2 YYDKDF (reference sequence). The length of the CDR3 is 15 residues. Written as DNA, the CDR3 is TGTGCCACCAGCGGTAGGGACGGGAGCGGTCAGCCCCAGCATTTT. Translating gives CATSGRDGSGQPQHF.

This chain connects TRBV7-6 to TRBJ1-2, with 7 bases aligning to TRBD1. The junction had 11 bases not matched to a gene; V was cut back by 3 bases and J by 4 bases. Germline V CDR1 and CDR2: SGHVS, FNYEAQ. CDR3 size: 16 residues. The CDR3: CASSFHRGGTGYGYTF. The CDR3 DNA reads as TGTGCCAGCAGCTTTCATAGAGGGGGCACCGGCTATGGCTACACCTTC.

The J gene is TRBJ2-7, the V gene TRBV10-2; 9 bases fit TRBD1. V was clipped by 3 bases and J by 1 base; unmatched bases: 7. This CDR3 is 16 amino acids long. The V gene's germline CDR1 is WSHSY and CDR2 SAAADI. The CDR3 DNA is TGCGCCAGCAGTGACTTTACCGGGACAGGGTCCTACGAGCAGTACTTC. Protein product: CASSDFTGTGSYEQYF.

This sequence joins TRBV4-2 and TRBJ1-3, with TRBD1 matching over 9 bases. J was trimmed by 0 bases and V by 1 base; bases with no gene match: 4. Germline V gene sequence: CDR1 LGHNA, CDR2 YNFKEQ. The CDR3 is 17 residues long. CDR3 sequence reads: CASSQVTGGISGNTIYF. CDR3 sequence (DNA): TGTGCCAGCAGCCAAGTTACAGGGGGCATCTCTGGAAACACCATATATTTT.

The V call is TRBV10-3, the J call TRBJ2-1, with TRBD1 matching 7 bases. V lost 8 bases and J lost 0; bases outside the gene matches: 4. The CDR3 consists of 14 residues. CDR1 and CDR2 from the germline V gene are ENHRY and SYGVKD. The CDR3 spells CAIGEGASYNEQFF. Here the CDR3 DNA reads TGTGCCATCGGCGAGGGGGCCTCCTACAATGAGCAGTTCTTC.

V gene TRBV4-1 combines with J gene TRBJ2-4, with D perhaps TRBD2 (6 bases). V gave up 0 bases and J gave up 1 base, with 22 bases separating them. CDR3 length: 20 amino acids. Looked up from germline, CDR1 is MGHRA and CDR2 is YSYEKL. The CDR3 sequence: CASSQDGLVGRGAAKNIQYF. As DNA, the CDR3 is TGCGCCAGCAGCCAAGATGGGCTAGTAGGGCGGGGTGCTGCCAAAAACATTCAGTACTTC.

The chain combines TRBV6-6 with TRBJ2-3; 8 nucleotides match TRBD2. V lost 2 bases, J lost 4 bases, and 8 bases stayed unmatched. Germline values: CDR1 MNHNY, CDR2 SVGAGI (reference sequence). This CDR3 has 16 amino acids. CDR3 in DNA: TGTGCCAGCAGTTACAAGAGGCGGGGGGTGGCAGATACGCAGTATTTT. Translated, it gives CASSYKRRGVADTQYF.

This clone was seen more than once but under ten times. The V gene is TRBV9, the J gene TRBJ2-7; perhaps TRBD2 as D (6 bases). The germline CDR1 and CDR2 sequences are SGDLS and YYNGEE. The V end lost 7 bases, the J end lost 0 bases, and 14 bases lay between the germline ends. This CDR3 contains 14 residues. CDR3 residues: CASLPPGSSYEQYF. The DNA for the CDR3 is TGTGCCAGCCTCCCTCCCGGGAGCTCCTACGAGCAGTACTTC.

The chain uses TRBV5-4 and TRBJ1-5; 10 bases agree with TRBD1. Germline values: CDR1 SGHNT, CDR2 YYREEE (reference sequence). CDR3 length equals 15 residues. Trimming cost V 4 bases and J 5 bases; bases outside gene matches: 6. The CDR3 loop reads CASSMGGQGHQPQHF. The CDR3 DNA is TGTGCCAGCAGCATGGGGGGACAGGGGCATCAGCCCCAGCATTTT. The full variable domain, in which reference TRBV5-4 and TRBJ1-5 provide the parts outside the CDR3, is ETGVTQSPTHLIKTRGQQVTLRCSSQSGHNTVSWYQQALGQGPQFIFQYYREEENGRGNFPPRFSGLQFPNYSSELNVNALELDDSALYLCASSMGGQGHQPQHFGDGTRLSIL.

This chain uses TRBV5-1 with TRBJ2-3, with D possibly being TRBD1 (6 bases). The V end lost 6 bases, the J end lost 0 bases, and 11 bases lay between the germline ends. Germline V CDR1 and CDR2: SGHRS, YFSETQ. This CDR3 is 14 amino acids long. The chain's CDR3 is CASTPGTSTDTQYF. The DNA of the CDR3 is TGCGCCAGCACCCCCGGGACAAGCACAGATACGCAGTATTTT. The full variable domain, completed using reference TRBV5-1 and TRBJ2-3, is KAGVTQTPRYLIKTRGQQVTLSCSPISGHRSVSWYQQTPGQGLQFLFEYFSETQRNKGNFPGRFSGRQFSNSRSEMNVSTLELGDSALYLCASTPGTSTDTQYFGPGTRLTVL.

The chain recombines TRBV7-3 with TRBJ2-7, with D hard to call. Germline V gives CDR1 SGHTA, CDR2 FQGTGA. This CDR3 region has 13 residues. V was trimmed by 2 bases and J by 0 bases, leaving 5 bases between them. The CDR3 reads CASSLGPSYEQYF. For the CDR3, the DNA is TGTGCCAGCAGCTTAGGCCCCTCCTACGAGCAGTACTTC.

J is TRBJ1-1 and V is TRBV7-9; possible D gene TRBD1, 5 bases. Germline V lookup: CDR1 SEHNR, CDR2 FQNEAQ (reference sequence). Trimming shortened V by 1 base and J by 5 bases, and 8 bases separated the two germline ends. The CDR3 is 13 amino acids. CDR3 DNA sequence: TGTGCCAGCAGCTTAGTAGGGGCAACTGAAGCTTTCTTT. Its protein product is CASSLVGATEAFF.

The V and J genes are TRBV9 and TRBJ1-5, with a possible D match to TRBD1 (5 bases). Looked up from germline, CDR1 is SGDLS and CDR2 is YYNGEE. Trimming left V 0 bases short and J 2 bases short, with 12 bases between. The CDR3 sequence is 16 residues long. CDR3 sequence (DNA): TGTGCCAGCAGCGTAGACCCAGGGAATGGCAATCAGCCCCAGCATTTT. This gives the protein CASSVDPGNGNQPQHF.

The chain has TRBV5-1 and TRBJ2-3, with D maybe TRBD2 (6 bases). The CDR3 extends over 14 amino acids. The germline CDR1 and CDR2 sequences are SGHRS and YFSETQ. V was cut by 4 bases and J by 0 bases, with 9 bases left in between. The CDR3 nucleotides read TGCGCCAGCAGCACCGGGACTAGCACAGATACGCAGTATTTT. Its translation: CASSTGTSTDTQYF.

V is TRBV10-2 and J is TRBJ2-7, with a weak D call TRBD2 (5 bases). CDR3 length: 15 amino acids. Germline V gene sequence: CDR1 WSHSY, CDR2 SAAADI. V was cut by 4 bases and J by 2 bases, with 15 bases left in between. The chain's CDR3 is CASSGRRRTPYEQYF. The CDR3 region has the DNA TGCGCCAGCAGTGGCAGAAGGCGGACTCCCTACGAGCAGTACTTC.

This chain joins TRBV5-1 and TRBJ2-3; D perhaps matches TRBD2 (6 bases). The germline V gene encodes CDR1 SGHRS and CDR2 YFSETQ. V lost 2 bases and J 2 bases, leaving 12 bases between the germline ends. CDR3 size: 15 residues. CDR3 sequence reads: CASSFGWGDTDTQYF. The DNA of the CDR3 is TGCGCCAGCAGCTTTGGGTGGGGGGACACAGATACGCAGTATTTT.